This is a list of T cell receptor beta chains from one sample in a study of cytomegalovirus exposure and HLA in healthy donors. The protocol was immunoSEQ multiplex PCR, while the TCRdb copy is restricted to in-frame clones and leaves out a portion. Of about 160,000 clones listed, about 80% are singletons. Material: PBMCs. Receptors were obtained from a woman aged 50 to 60 in good health and CMV-seropositive. The CDR3 runs from the conserved cysteine through the conserved F or W. D genes are given only for firm matches. The listing skips clone size in some rows; elsewhere it reads once, few, many or a size class.

V: TRBV7-2; size: NA; D: TRBD2; J: TRBJ2-5; CDR3: CASSPTSGGAGETQYF; DNA: TGTGCCAGCAGCCCTACTAGCGGGGGGGCCGGGGAGACCCAGTACTTC
V: TRBV19; size: NA; D: TRBD1; J: TRBJ1-1; CDR3: CASRNRGILEAFF; DNA: TGTGCCAGTAGAAACAGGGGGATCTTGGAAGCTTTCTTT
V: TRBV19; size: NA; D: NA; J: TRBJ2-3; CDR3: CASSLRGGQGSTDTQYF; DNA: TGTGCCAGTAGTCTACGGGGGGGACAGGGATCCACAGATACGCAGTATTTT
V: TRBV15; size: NA; D: NA; J: TRBJ2-7; CDR3: CATSRGRAYSYEQYF; DNA: TGTGCCACCAGCAGAGGGAGGGCCTACTCCTACGAGCAGTACTTC
V: TRBV28; size: NA; D: TRBD1; J: TRBJ1-5; CDR3: CASSSGTGIRIGNQPQHF; DNA: TGTGCCAGCAGTTCCGGGACAGGGATAAGAATTGGGAATCAGCCCCAGCATTTT
V: TRBV6-6; size: NA; D: NA; J: TRBJ1-1; CDR3: CASSSPGNTEAFF; DNA: TGTGCCAGCAGCTCCCCAGGAAACACTGAAGCTTTCTTT
V: TRBV5-8; size: NA; D: TRBD1; J: TRBJ1-2; CDR3: CASSSDREISGYTF; DNA: TGTGCCAGCAGCTCGGACAGGGAGATTAGTGGCTACACCTTC
V: TRBV4-1; size: NA; D: NA; J: TRBJ1-5; CDR3: CASSQESDFSNQPQHF; DNA: TGCGCCAGCAGCCAAGAGTCAGATTTTAGCAATCAGCCCCAGCATTTT
V: TRBV7-9; size: NA; D: TRBD1; J: TRBJ1-1; CDR3: CASSSPLLRGMNTEAFF; DNA: TGTGCCAGCAGTTCCCCACTACTCAGGGGGATGAACACTGAAGCTTTCTTT
V: TRBV19; size: once; D: NA; J: TRBJ2-1; CDR3: CASSIQGAAGNEQFF; DNA: TGTGCCAGTAGTATTCAGGGGGCAGCGGGGAATGAGCAGTTCTTC
V: TRBV4-1; size: NA; D: TRBD1; J: TRBJ1-3; CDR3: CASSQDRHRGNSGNTIYF; DNA: TGCGCCAGCAGCCAAGATCGACACAGGGGCAACTCTGGAAACACCATATATTTT
V: TRBV5-4; size: NA; D: TRBD1; J: TRBJ2-7; CDR3: CASSLDRGLYEQYF; DNA: TGTGCCAGCAGCTTGGACAGGGGGCTATACGAGCAGTACTTC
V: TRBV4-1; size: NA; D: TRBD2; J: TRBJ2-3; CDR3: CASSQETSGGTDTQYF; DNA: TGCGCCAGCAGCCAAGAAACTAGCGGAGGGACAGATACGCAGTATTTT
V: TRBV9; size: NA; D: NA; J: TRBJ1-3; CDR3: CASSVAAAEGNTIYF; DNA: TGTGCCAGCAGCGTTGCGGCGGCGGAGGGAAACACCATATATTTT
V: TRBV7-2; size: NA; D: TRBD1; J: TRBJ1-5; CDR3: CASSLLWTGEQPQHF; DNA: TGTGCCAGCAGCTTACTCTGGACAGGGGAGCAGCCCCAGCATTTT
V: TRBV14; size: NA; D: NA; J: TRBJ2-3; CDR3: CASSQRLDTSTDTQYF; DNA: TGTGCCAGCAGCCAGAGACTCGATACTAGCACAGATACGCAGTATTTT
V: TRBV5-6; size: NA; D: NA; J: TRBJ2-7; CDR3: CASSLNREEALEQYF; DNA: TGTGCCAGCAGCTTGAACCGGGAAGAGGCCTTGGAGCAGTACTTC
V: TRBV6-5; size: NA; D: NA; J: TRBJ2-2; CDR3: CASGGTGQGTGELFF; DNA: TGTGCCAGCGGGGGAACGGGACAAGGCACCGGGGAGCTGTTTTTT
V: TRBV7-2; size: few; D: NA; J: TRBJ1-2; CDR3: CASSLPRTAPTF; DNA: TGTGCCAGCAGCTTACCGAGGACAGCTCCCACCTTC
V: TRBV5-4; size: NA; D: NA; J: TRBJ2-2; CDR3: CASSPGQDGELFF; DNA: TGTGCCAGCAGCCCAGGCCAAGACGGGGAGCTGTTTTTT
V: TRBV27; size: NA; D: NA; J: TRBJ1-1; CDR3: CASSLSTTNTEAFF; DNA: TGTGCCAGCAGTTTATCGACTACGAACACTGAAGCTTTCTTT
V: TRBV19; size: NA; D: TRBD2; J: TRBJ2-2; CDR3: CASSTGTSGRVVGELFF; DNA: TGTGCCAGTAGTACCGGGACTAGCGGGAGAGTGGTCGGGGAGCTGTTTTTT
V: TRBV5-1; size: few; D: NA; J: TRBJ1-1; CDR3: CASSLDPRPEGTEAFF; DNA: TGCGCCAGCAGCTTGGATCCCAGGCCGGAGGGCACTGAAGCTTTCTTT
V: TRBV19; size: NA; D: TRBD1; J: TRBJ1-5; CDR3: CASSKNRQGMNQPQHF; DNA: TGTGCCAGTAGTAAAAACAGACAGGGGATGAATCAGCCCCAGCATTTT
V: TRBV2; size: NA; D: NA; J: TRBJ2-2; CDR3: CASSESGYTGELFF; DNA: TGTGCCAGCAGTGAATCGGGGTACACCGGGGAGCTGTTTTTT
V: TRBV6-6; size: NA; D: TRBD1; J: TRBJ1-1; CDR3: CASSRQGEAFF; DNA: TGTGCCAGCAGTCGACAGGGTGAAGCTTTCTTT
V: TRBV7-8; size: few; D: TRBD2; J: TRBJ2-2; CDR3: CASSPRTSGNTGELFF; DNA: TGTGCCAGCAGCCCGAGGACTAGCGGGAACACCGGGGAGCTGTTTTTT